This T cell receptor (beta chain) is drawn from a study of blood T cells in healthy people across ages. General study results and limits: Age advanced and TCR beta diversity per million T cells fell, roughly linearly. When set beside aged donors, long-lived donors presented more naive CD4+ cells and higher diversity.

Only one count was recorded for this clonotype. Antigen: not known. A sample-barcoded 5' primer and a J-beta primer mix were used in a second PCR of roughly 6 to 12 cycles. TCRdb itself ran the 5' RACE reads through MiXCR, one entry per CDR3 protein. The sample has about a million distinct CDR3 sequences, 45% to 50% seen once. The J segment lost 7 bases and the V segment lost 5 bases, leaving 16 bases of the junction unmatched. CDR3 size: 16 residues. The germline V gene encodes CDR1 MNHEY and CDR2 SMNVEV (reference sequence). The chain links TRBV27 to TRBJ2-7; 8 bases map to TRBD2. The sample consisted of blood. This sequence was found in a man aged 30 to 39 in good health. CDR3 DNA sequence: TGTGCCAGCAGTCCTTGGACTAGCCGACCCTACAATGAGCAGTACTTC. It specifies CASSPWTSRPYNEQYF.